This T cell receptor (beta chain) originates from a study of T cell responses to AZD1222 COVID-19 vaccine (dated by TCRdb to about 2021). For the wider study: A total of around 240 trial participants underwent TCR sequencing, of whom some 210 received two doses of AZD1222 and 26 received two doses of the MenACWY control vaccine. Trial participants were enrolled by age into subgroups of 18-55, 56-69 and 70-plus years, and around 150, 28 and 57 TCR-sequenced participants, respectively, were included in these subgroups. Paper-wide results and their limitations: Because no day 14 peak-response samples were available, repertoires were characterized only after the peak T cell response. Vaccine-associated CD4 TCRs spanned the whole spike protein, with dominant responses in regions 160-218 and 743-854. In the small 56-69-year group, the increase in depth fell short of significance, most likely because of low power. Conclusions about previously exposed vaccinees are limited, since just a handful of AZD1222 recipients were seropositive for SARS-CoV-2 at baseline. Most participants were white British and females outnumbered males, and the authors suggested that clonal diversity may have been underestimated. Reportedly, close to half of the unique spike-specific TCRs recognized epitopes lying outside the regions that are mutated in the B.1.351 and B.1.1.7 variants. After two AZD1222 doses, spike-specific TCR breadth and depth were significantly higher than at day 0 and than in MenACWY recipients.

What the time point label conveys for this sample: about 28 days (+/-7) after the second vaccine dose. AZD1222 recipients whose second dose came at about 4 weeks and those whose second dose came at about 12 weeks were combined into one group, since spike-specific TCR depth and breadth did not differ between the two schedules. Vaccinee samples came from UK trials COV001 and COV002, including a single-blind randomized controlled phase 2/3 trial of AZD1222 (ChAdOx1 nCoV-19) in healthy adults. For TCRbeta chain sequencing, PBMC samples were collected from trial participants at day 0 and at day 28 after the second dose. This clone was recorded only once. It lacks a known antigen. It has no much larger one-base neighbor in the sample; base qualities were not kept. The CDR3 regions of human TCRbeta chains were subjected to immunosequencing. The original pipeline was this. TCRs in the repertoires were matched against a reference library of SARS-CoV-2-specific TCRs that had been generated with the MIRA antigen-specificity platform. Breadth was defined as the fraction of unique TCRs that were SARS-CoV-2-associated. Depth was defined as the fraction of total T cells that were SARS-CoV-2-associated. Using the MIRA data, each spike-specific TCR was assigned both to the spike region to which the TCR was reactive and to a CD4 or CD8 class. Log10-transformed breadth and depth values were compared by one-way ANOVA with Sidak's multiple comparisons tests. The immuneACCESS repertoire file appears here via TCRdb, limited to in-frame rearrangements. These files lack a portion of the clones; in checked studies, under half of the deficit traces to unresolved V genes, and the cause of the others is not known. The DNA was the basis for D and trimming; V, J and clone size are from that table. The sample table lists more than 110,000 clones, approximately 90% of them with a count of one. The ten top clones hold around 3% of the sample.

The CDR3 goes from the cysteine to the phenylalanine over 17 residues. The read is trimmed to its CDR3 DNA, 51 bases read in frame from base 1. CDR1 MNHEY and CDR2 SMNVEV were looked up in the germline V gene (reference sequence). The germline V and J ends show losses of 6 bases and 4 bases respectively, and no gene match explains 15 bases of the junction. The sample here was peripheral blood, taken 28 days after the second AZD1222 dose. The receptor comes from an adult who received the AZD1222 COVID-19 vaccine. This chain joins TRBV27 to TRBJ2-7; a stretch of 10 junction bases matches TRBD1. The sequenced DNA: TGTGCCAGCAGGAGGACAGGGGGGCTTCGGGGGGCGTACGAGCAGTACTTC. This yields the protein CASRRTGGLRGAYEQYF.